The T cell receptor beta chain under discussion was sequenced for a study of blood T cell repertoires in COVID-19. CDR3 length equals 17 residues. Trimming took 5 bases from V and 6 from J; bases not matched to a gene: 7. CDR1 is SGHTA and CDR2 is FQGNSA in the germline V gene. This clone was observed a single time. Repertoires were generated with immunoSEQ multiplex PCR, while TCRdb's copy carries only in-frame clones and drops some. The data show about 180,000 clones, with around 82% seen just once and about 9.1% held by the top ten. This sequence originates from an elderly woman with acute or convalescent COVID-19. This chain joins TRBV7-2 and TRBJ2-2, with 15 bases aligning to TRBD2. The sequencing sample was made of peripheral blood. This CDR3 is CASSPWTSGGGPGELFF. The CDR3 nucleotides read TGTGCCAGCAGCCCCTGGACTAGCGGGGGGGGACCCGGGGAGCTGTTTTTT.